These 20 T cell receptor beta chains were sequenced from one sample in a study of CD8+ T cells in alopecia areata. Treatment reported: oral pan-JAK inhibitor, 5-10 mg twice daily. cDNA reverse transcribed from extracted RNA served as the sequencing template. The table came from immunoSEQ multiplex PCR; TCRdb's copy has only in-frame clones and leaves some out. The table has 150,000 to 200,000 clones, roughly 46% seen once. Sequencing used CD8+ T cells sorted from blood, obtained around week 53, from a patient treated with tofacitinib. The receptors originated from a human donor with alopecia areata.

The V call is TRBV5-5, the J call TRBJ1-6; a weak D match, TRBD1 (5 bases). Germline CDR1 reads SGHKS; CDR2 reads YYEKEE (reference sequence). The V end was cut by 1 base, the J end by 6 bases, with 11 bases between. This CDR3 has 15 residues. In nucleotides, the CDR3 is TGTGCCAGCAGCTTGTTAGGGACCCTTAATTCACCCCTCCACTTT. It yields the protein CASSLLGTLNSPLHF.

The rearrangement links TRBV30 to TRBJ1-2, with D unresolved. CDR3 size: 12 residues. Germline V lookup: CDR1 GTSNPN, CDR2 SVGIG (reference sequence). V was trimmed by 4 bases and J by 8 bases, leaving 14 bases between them. The CDR3 bases are TGTGCCTGGAAAATTAACAGTATAGGCTACACCTTC. This gives the protein CAWKINSIGYTF.

The J gene is TRBJ2-1, the V gene TRBV7-2, with D perhaps given as TRBD1 or TRBD2 (6 bases each). From germline, CDR1 is SGHTA and CDR2 FQGNSA. This CDR3 has 16 amino acids. V dropped 5 bases and J dropped 5 bases, with 19 bases sitting between them. The CDR3 loop reads CASSPGAGRRDNEQFF. In nucleotides, the CDR3 is TGTGCCAGCAGCCCGGGGGCTGGACGGAGAGACAATGAGCAGTTCTTC.

This clone was observed a handful of times. Compared with germline, one end of the junction differs, possibly owing to a read error. The gene calls are TRBV14 and TRBJ2-7, with D perhaps matching TRBD2 (6 bases). CDR1 and CDR2 from the germline V gene are SGHDN and FVKESK. The CDR3 runs 13 residues. CDR3 nucleotides: TGTGCCGGCAGTCCGACTAGAAGGTACGAGCAGTACTTC. Protein sequence: CAGSPTRRYEQYF.

The V call is TRBV5-1, the J call TRBJ2-3; the D is unclear. Germline values: CDR1 SGHRS, CDR2 YFSETQ. The CDR3 is made up of 12 amino acids. The V gene lost 2 bases and the J gene lost 5 bases, with 6 bases spanning the gap. The CDR3 DNA follows: TGCGCCAGCAGCTTCTGGGGAGATACGCAGTATTTT. Its protein product is CASSFWGDTQYF.

Comments on this clone: The junction shows a germline mismatch at one end, possibly a read error. The V gene is TRBV7-9, the J gene TRBJ1-4; a weak D match, TRBD1 (5 bases). Germline lookup yields CDR1 SEHNR and CDR2 FQNEAQ (reference sequence). CDR3 length equals 12 residues. CDR3 sequence: CASRAGNGKLFF. The CDR3 nucleotides read TGTGCCAGCAGGGCAGGGAATGGAAAACTGTTTTTT.

The chain is built from TRBV15 and TRBJ2-6; TRBD1 is a possible D gene (5 bases). The germline V gene encodes CDR1 LNHNV and CDR2 YYDKDF (reference sequence). The CDR3 runs to 15 residues. Trimming stripped 8 bases from V and 3 bases from J, with 14 bases between. The CDR3: CATLQLGHGANVLTF. The CDR3 nucleotides read TGTGCCACCCTACAGCTGGGGCATGGGGCCAACGTCCTGACTTTC. The variable domain in full, with the rest retrieved from reference TRBV15 and TRBJ2-6, is DAMVIQNPRYQVTQFGKPVTLSCSQTLNHNVMYWYQQKSSQAPKLLFHYYDKDFNNEADTPDNFQSRRPNTSFCFLDIRSPGLGDTAMYLCATLQLGHGANVLTFGAGSRLTVL.

The genes are TRBV5-4 and TRBJ1-2; D ambiguous. Germline-derived CDR1 and CDR2 are SGHNT and YYREEE (reference sequence). CDR3 length: 15 residues. V was clipped by 4 bases and J by 4 bases, with 17 bases between them. CDR3 nucleotides: TGTGCCAGCAGCCGCGCGCGAGAAGGTCTCTATGGCTACACCTTC. Translating gives CASSRAREGLYGYTF.

This clone appeared a single time. This chain connects TRBV6-5 to TRBJ2-1; D is unclear. CDR1 is MNHEY and CDR2 is SVGAGI in the germline V gene. The CDR3 consists of 14 residues. The ends were cut back, 2 bases at V and 3 bases at J, with 8 bases in the middle. The chain's CDR3 is CASSYLQDYNEQFF. The CDR3 DNA reads as TGTGCCAGCAGTTACCTCCAGGACTACAATGAGCAGTTCTTC.

A few counts support this clone. The chain recombines TRBV7-9 with TRBJ1-1, with no clear D. CDR1 is SEHNR, CDR2 FQNEAQ, per germline (reference sequence). The CDR3 runs 13 residues. With 7 bases removed from V and 6 bases from J, the gap between germline ends came to 15 bases. CDR3: CASTMDPGPEAFF. DNA of the CDR3: TGTGCCAGCACCATGGACCCGGGTCCTGAAGCTTTCTTT.

J is TRBJ1-4 and V is TRBV7-6; 7 bases fit TRBD1. V dropped 6 bases and J dropped 3; count of bases not matched to a gene: 7. CDR3 length: 15 amino acids. Germline CDR1 and CDR2: SGHVS and FNYEAQ. For the CDR3, the DNA is TGTGCCAGCAGGCTAGGGACAGACTCTAATGAAAAACTGTTTTTT. This gives the protein CASRLGTDSNEKLFF.

The gene calls are TRBV30 and TRBJ1-1; 8 bases map to TRBD1. Germline V CDR1 and CDR2: GTSNPN, SVGIG (reference sequence). V trimming: 0 bases; J trimming: 1 base; junction bases outside the gene matches: 25. This CDR3 comprises 22 residues. The CDR3, as DNA: TGTGCCTGGAGTGTAGACGACAGGACAGGGCTCACCAGGGTGTCATGGAACACTGAAGCTTTCTTT. Translation: CAWSVDDRTGLTRVSWNTEAFF.

The chain employs TRBV9 and TRBJ2-7, with 9 bases aligning to TRBD1. The V and J ends lost 0 bases and 3 bases, in that order; junction bases with no gene match: 4. Germline values: CDR1 SGDLS, CDR2 YYNGEE. This CDR3 has 15 amino acids. In DNA, the CDR3 is TGTGCCAGCAGCGTAGATGGGACAGGGAACTACGAGCAGTACTTC. This encodes CASSVDGTGNYEQYF. Supplemented by reference TRBV9 and TRBJ2-7, the full variable domain reads DSGVTQTPKHLITATGQRVTLRCSPRSGDLSVYWYQQSLDQGLQFLIQYYNGEERAKGNILERFSAQQFPDLHSELNLSSLELGDSALYFCASSVDGTGNYEQYFGPGTRLTVT.

V gene TRBV30 combines with J gene TRBJ2-2; no clear D. The germline V gene encodes CDR1 GTSNPN and CDR2 SVGIG (reference sequence). The ends were cut back, 5 bases at V and 6 bases at J, with 13 bases in the middle. The CDR3 is 13 residues long. The CDR3 loop reads CAWEINSPGELFF. The CDR3 DNA is TGTGCCTGGGAGATAAACTCCCCCGGGGAGCTGTTTTTT.

V gene TRBV7-8 combines with J gene TRBJ2-4; D is tentatively TRBD1 or TRBD2 (5 bases each). The germline V gene has CDR1 SGHVS and CDR2 FQNEAQ. Deletions cut 5 bases from V and 6 bases from J, with 11 bases between. This CDR3 region has 13 residues. As DNA, the CDR3 is TGTGCCAGCAGCCCCCGGGACGGAAACATTCAGTACTTC. Residues: CASSPRDGNIQYF.

The rearrangement joins TRBV2 to TRBJ1-1; D not resolved. The CDR3 length is 14 residues. CDR1 and CDR2 from the germline V gene are SNHLY and FYNNEI. Trimming stripped 3 bases from V and 5 bases from J, with 13 bases between. CDR3 bases: TGTGCCAGCAGTGAGATTCCGGATAAAACTGAAGCTTTCTTT. It encodes CASSEIPDKTEAFF.

This clone was seen once. The rearrangement links TRBV9 to TRBJ2-5; TRBD2 agrees at 7 bases. The CDR3 has 17 residues. From germline, CDR1 is SGDLS and CDR2 YYNGEE. V trimming: 0 bases; J trimming: 1 base; junction bases outside the gene matches: 9. CDR3 in amino acids: CASSVALGGTFQETQYF. CDR3 in DNA: TGTGCCAGCAGCGTAGCTTTGGGGGGGACTTTCCAAGAGACCCAGTACTTC.

The chain recombines TRBV13 with TRBJ2-5; D is possibly TRBD1 or TRBD2 (5 bases each). Germline loops: CDR1 PRHDT, CDR2 FYEKMQ (reference sequence). V lost 5 bases, J lost 0 bases, and 10 bases lay in between. The CDR3 is 14 amino acids. DNA for the CDR3: TGTGCCAGCAGCGCCCGGGACCACCAAGAGACCCAGTACTTC. It is translated as CASSARDHQETQYF.

The CDR3 bases are TGTGCCAGCAGTAAATATCACAGGGAGGGCTACGAGCAGTACTTC. Translating it yields CASSKYHREGYEQYF. The J gene is TRBJ2-7, the V gene TRBV7-8; maybe TRBD2 (7 bases). V was trimmed by 6 bases and J by 3 bases, leaving 18 bases between them. This CDR3 is 15 amino acids long. Germline V CDR1 and CDR2: SGHVS, FQNEAQ.

The genes are TRBV11-2 and TRBJ2-7; TRBD1 might be the D (5 bases). This CDR3 has 12 amino acids. Germline lookup yields CDR1 SGHAT and CDR2 FQNNGV. V lost 3 bases and J 5 bases, leaving 8 bases between the germline ends. CDR3 sequence (DNA): TGTGCCAGCAGCTTGGGCAGGGACGAGCAGTACTTC. Translated: CASSLGRDEQYF.